These T cell receptor beta chains were read from a single sample in a study of blood T cell repertoires in COVID-19. Method: immunoSEQ multiplex PCR; TCRdb's copy keeps in-frame clones and lacks some. The table shows about 190,000 clones, with around 84% occurring only once. Input material: peripheral blood. The receptors derive from a man aged 25-45 years with active or convalescent COVID-19. The CDR3 runs from the conserved cysteine through the conserved F or W. The order of the fields is J gene, V gene, CDR3 protein.

TRBJ1-4 TRBV4-1 CASSQDTDSMNEKLFF
TRBJ2-5 TRBV5-1 CASSLDERGGRETQYF
TRBJ2-2 TRBV5-1 CASSFSGGASEETGELFF
TRBJ2-5 TRBV7-9 CASSGRGREGLSRQETQYF
TRBJ1-1 TRBV11-2 CASSLVPQGQGTEAFF
TRBJ2-2 TRBV9 CASSVYRAGTGELFF
TRBJ2-3 TRBV10-3 CATSRLAGGRTDTQYF
TRBJ2-3 TRBV27 CASSLFPGGRADTQYF
TRBJ2-5 TRBV7-2 CASTPRLPGQETQYF
TRBJ1-1 TRBV6-5 CASSYLQGPEAFF
TRBJ2-6 TRBV19 CASSIFYSGANVLTF
TRBJ2-7 TRBV27 CASSFSLAYEQYF
TRBJ2-3 TRBV19 CATSTGADTQYF
TRBJ1-1 TRBV7-2 CASSRSRYTEAFF
TRBJ2-6 TRBV2 CASSERTGGAGANVLTF
TRBJ1-1 TRBV19 CASSIVGGAEAFF
TRBJ1-6 TRBV5-4 CASSKTGVESPLHF
TRBJ2-4 TRBV2 CASSAGTGGYSIQYF
TRBJ1-3 TRBV6-5 CASSYSTASSGNTIYF
TRBJ2-6 TRBV6-6 CASSPQGPGANVLTF
TRBJ2-7 TRBV24-1 CATSDARTTSYEQYF
TRBJ1-4 TRBV30 CAWSVGSLNEKLFF
TRBJ1-2 TRBV7-2 CASSLAQGARGYTF
TRBJ1-1 TRBV25-1 CASTSSEATGREDTEAFF
TRBJ1-4 TRBV19 CASSMVQDEKLFF
TRBJ2-2 TRBV5-1 CASSWRVEAGELFF
TRBJ2-7 TRBV29-1 CSVGGQGNYEQYF
TRBJ1-1 TRBV3-1/TRBV3-2 CASSQAVSSTEAFF
TRBJ1-1 TRBV21-1 CASSRARYTEAFF
TRBJ1-5 TRBV30 CAWRGEVDQPQHF